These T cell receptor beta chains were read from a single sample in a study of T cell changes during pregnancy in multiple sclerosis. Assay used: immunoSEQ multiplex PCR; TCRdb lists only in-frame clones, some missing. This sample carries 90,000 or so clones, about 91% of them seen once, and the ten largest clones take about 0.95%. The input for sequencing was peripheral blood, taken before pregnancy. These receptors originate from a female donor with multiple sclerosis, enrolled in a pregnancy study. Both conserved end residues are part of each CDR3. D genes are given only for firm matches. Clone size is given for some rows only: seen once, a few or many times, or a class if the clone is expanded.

CDR3aa: CASSPPGLGEATDTQYF
CDR3nt: TGTGCCAGCTCACCACCCGGGTTGGGGGAGGCCACAGATACGCAGTATTTT
abundance: NA
j_gene: TRBJ2-3
v_gene: TRBV18
len: 17
d_gene: NA

CDR3aa: CASSLSGRASKTQYF
CDR3nt: TGTGCCAGCAGCTTAAGCGGGAGGGCCTCAAAGACCCAGTACTTC
abundance: NA
j_gene: TRBJ2-5
v_gene: TRBV7-2
len: 15
d_gene: TRBD2

CDR3aa: CASSEISISGIYGYTF
CDR3nt: TGCGCCAGCAGTGAGATTTCTATCTCGGGGATCTATGGCTACACCTTC
abundance: NA
j_gene: TRBJ1-2
v_gene: TRBV10-1
len: 16
d_gene: NA

CDR3aa: CASSSHRGGTGELFF
CDR3nt: TGTGCCAGCAGCTCCCACCGGGGGGGCACCGGGGAGCTGTTTTTT
abundance: NA
j_gene: TRBJ2-2
v_gene: TRBV9
len: 15
d_gene: TRBD2

CDR3aa: CSVEKGTGVFAETQYF
CDR3nt: TGCAGCGTTGAAAAGGGGACAGGGGTATTCGCGGAGACCCAGTACTTC
abundance: NA
j_gene: TRBJ2-5
v_gene: TRBV29-1
len: 16
d_gene: TRBD1

CDR3aa: CASRQGARAEQYF
CDR3nt: TGTGCCAGCAGACAGGGGGCTCGTGCCGAGCAGTACTTC
abundance: NA
j_gene: TRBJ2-7
v_gene: TRBV25-1
len: 13
d_gene: TRBD1

CDR3aa: CASSRDLYVQYF
CDR3nt: TGTGCCAGCAGCCGGGATCTCTATGTGCAGTACTTC
abundance: NA
j_gene: TRBJ2-7
v_gene: TRBV13
len: 12
d_gene: NA

CDR3aa: CASSLYLQAEAFF
CDR3nt: TGTGCCAGCAGTTTATACCTTCAGGCTGAAGCTTTCTTT
abundance: NA
j_gene: TRBJ1-1
v_gene: TRBV27
len: 13
d_gene: NA

CDR3aa: CASSIRAGGTDTQYF
CDR3nt: TGTGCCAGTAGTATCCGAGCGGGAGGTACAGATACGCAGTATTTT
abundance: NA
j_gene: TRBJ2-3
v_gene: TRBV19
len: 15
d_gene: TRBD2

CDR3aa: CASSPAGEANYGYTF
CDR3nt: TGCGCCAGCAGCCCGGCGGGAGAAGCTAACTATGGCTACACCTTC
abundance: once
j_gene: TRBJ1-2
v_gene: TRBV5-1
len: 15
d_gene: NA

CDR3aa: CASSYQGDEKLFF
CDR3nt: TGTGCCAGCAGTTATCAGGGTGATGAAAAACTGTTTTTT
abundance: once
j_gene: TRBJ1-4
v_gene: TRBV6-6
len: 13
d_gene: NA

CDR3aa: CASSSPDRGHYEQYF
CDR3nt: TGTGCCAGCAGTTCCCCCGACAGGGGGCACTACGAGCAGTACTTC
abundance: NA
j_gene: TRBJ2-7
v_gene: TRBV27
len: 15
d_gene: TRBD1

CDR3aa: CSAKLAEEQYF
CDR3nt: TGCAGTGCGAAACTAGCTGAAGAGCAGTACTTC
abundance: NA
j_gene: TRBJ2-7
v_gene: TRBV20-1
len: 11
d_gene: NA

CDR3aa: CASSSRTGEKLFF
CDR3nt: TGTGCCAGCAGTTCCCGGACGGGAGAAAAACTGTTTTTT
abundance: NA
j_gene: TRBJ1-4
v_gene: TRBV6-5
len: 13
d_gene: NA

CDR3aa: CASGLVPYRGQAGELFF
CDR3nt: TGTGCTAGTGGTTTGGTACCTTACAGGGGGCAAGCCGGGGAGCTGTTTTTT
abundance: NA
j_gene: TRBJ2-2
v_gene: TRBV12-5
len: 17
d_gene: TRBD1

CDR3aa: CASSRSGSFYEQFF
CDR3nt: TGTGCCAGTAGCCGTAGCGGGAGTTTTTATGAGCAGTTCTTC
abundance: NA
j_gene: TRBJ2-1
v_gene: TRBV19
len: 14
d_gene: TRBD2

CDR3aa: CASSADRANEQFF
CDR3nt: TGCGCCAGCAGCGCCGACAGGGCCAATGAGCAGTTCTTC
abundance: NA
j_gene: TRBJ2-1
v_gene: TRBV5-1
len: 13
d_gene: TRBD1

CDR3aa: CASSRSRMETQYF
CDR3nt: TGTGCCAGCAGCCGTTCCAGGATGGAGACCCAGTACTTC
abundance: once
j_gene: TRBJ2-5
v_gene: TRBV7-2
len: 13
d_gene: NA

CDR3aa: CASSPSRGGPTDTQYF
CDR3nt: TGTGCCAGCAGTCCTTCCCGCGGGGGGCCCACAGATACGCAGTATTTT
abundance: NA
j_gene: TRBJ2-3
v_gene: TRBV28
len: 16
d_gene: TRBD2

CDR3aa: CASTVVDRGRKPQHF
CDR3nt: TGTGCCAGTACCGTGGTAGACAGGGGGCGAAAGCCCCAGCATTTT
abundance: NA
j_gene: TRBJ1-5
v_gene: TRBV19
len: 15
d_gene: TRBD1

CDR3aa: CASSVSSNQPQHF
CDR3nt: TGTGCCAGCAGCGTGAGTAGCAATCAGCCCCAGCATTTT
abundance: NA
j_gene: TRBJ1-5
v_gene: TRBV9
len: 13
d_gene: NA

CDR3aa: CASSEATGDHQPQHF
CDR3nt: TGTGCCAGCAGTGAAGCGACAGGGGATCATCAGCCCCAGCATTTT
abundance: once
j_gene: TRBJ1-5
v_gene: TRBV2
len: 15
d_gene: TRBD1

CDR3aa: CASRPSGGLNEQFF
CDR3nt: TGTGCCAGCAGGCCGAGCGGGGGGCTGAATGAGCAGTTCTTC
abundance: NA
j_gene: TRBJ2-1
v_gene: TRBV27
len: 14
d_gene: TRBD2

CDR3aa: CASSLTGAGGWNEQFF
CDR3nt: TGTGCCAGCAGTCTCACCGGGGCAGGGGGATGGAATGAGCAGTTCTTC
abundance: NA
j_gene: TRBJ2-1
v_gene: TRBV27
len: 16
d_gene: TRBD1